This T cell receptor (beta chain) came from a study of shared clonotypes between healthy human individuals. Comment on this clone: Its antigen is not identified.

Overall study results and limits: Sharing across four donors was highest in naive CD4 (roughly 5%) and lowest in memory CD8 (roughly 0.4%).

The CDR3 runs to 15 residues. The germline V and J ends were trimmed by 5 bases and 0 bases, with 8 bases remaining between them. Germline V gene lookup returns CDR1 SEHNR and CDR2 FQNEAQ (reference sequence). Deep-level settings were used for running the assay. As handled by the study authors: With immunoSEQ giving junction-only sequences and no quality scores, filtering differed. Generated by immunoSEQ multiplex PCR, the TCRdb table keeps only in-frame clones and is missing some. V and J calls and clone size follow that table, whereas D and trimming were derived from the DNA. The table records some 2.1 million clones, over 85% of them present only once. Terminally differentiated effector memory CD45RA+ cells were excluded by CCR7 positive selection of CD45RO-negative cells. All donors qualified as healthy HIV-negative adults and had experienced no recent acute infections or vaccinations.

Sequencing used naive CD8+ T cells sorted from blood. The chain uses TRBV7-9 and TRBJ2-6; the D gene is possibly TRBD2 (5 bases). The sequence derives from a man between 18 and 35 years old in good health. The CDR3 DNA reads TGTGCCAGCAGCCGGAGGATCTCTGGGGCCAACGTCCTGACTTTC. It translates to CASSRRISGANVLTF.